This T cell receptor (beta chain) is drawn from a study of blood T cell repertoires in COVID-19 (TCRdb year 2020). The study in broad terms: Samples from collaborators originated in the United States, Italy and Spain and spanned both the acute and convalescent phases of COVID-19. The repertoires were released in a freely available public database intended as a resource for research on the immune response to SARS-CoV-2. The dataset comprised deeply sampled blood TCRbeta repertoires from subjects exposed to, actively infected with, or recovered from COVID-19. Samples were obtained from the ongoing ImmuneRACE study (first 160 participants) and from 1,000 to 1,500 subjects provided by 6 global collaborators. The prospective study material was composed of cDNA or gDNA derived from T cells, B-cell-depleted T cells, or PBMCs. Sample metadata almost always included a de-identified subject ID, COVID-19 status, age in years and sex. Where available, HLA class I and class II types were obtained from metadata supplied by the sample provider rather than from assay-based typing. Study-wide findings and limitations: The amount of clinical and demographic metadata varied by source and participant and was provided uncurated.

Taken from cysteine to phenylalanine, the CDR3 has 13 residues. The read is trimmed to its CDR3 DNA, 39 bases read in frame from base 1. Taken from the germline V gene (reference sequence), the CDR1 and CDR2 loops are GTSNPN and SVGIG. V and J lose 1 base and 3 bases, and a span of 10 bases separates them. TCRbeta CDR3 regions were amplified from genomic DNA by means of the immunoSEQ Assay, a bias-controlled multiplex PCR. The authors' pipeline ran thus. Nucleated cell counts per sample were estimated from amplification of reference gene primers within the assay. Sequence reads were collapsed and filtered to measure the absolute abundance of every unique TCRbeta CDR3 rearrangement. For each sample, productive Simpson clonality was calculated by taking the square root of Simpson's diversity index across productive rearrangements. TCRdb took this table from immuneACCESS and kept in-frame rearrangements with V and J called. Such tables lack part of the clones; where checked against another copy, unresolved V genes explain under half of the gap, and the rest is unexplained. The D gene and trimming were derived from the DNA, and the V and J assignments and clone size from that table. In this sample the table shows hundreds of thousands of clones, around nine tenths of which occur a single time. The ten largest clones add up to 1.4% of the sample.

Note on this clone: Its antigen specificity is not known. Per-base qualities were not stored, and no clone one base away is much larger.

Enrolling through a virtual design, the prospective study's participants ranged in age from about 18 to 89 years and lived across roughly 23 United States geographic areas. To assign participants to cohorts, the prospective study relied on clinical history that participants themselves reported in a screening survey and a study questionnaire. Exposed participants were defined as having been in contact with someone with a PCR-confirmed or clinician-diagnosed COVID-19 case within 2 weeks of study entry. Each participant in the prospective study had whole blood, serum and a nasopharyngeal or oropharyngeal swab collected by mobile phlebotomists. Participants in the prospective study had the option to provide additional blood draws and questionnaires over a roughly 2-month period. Before DNA extraction, prospective study blood samples were shipped either frozen or at room temperature.

The TCR sequence derives from a woman under 30 who had been exposed to COVID-19. The sequence joins TRBV30 to TRBJ2-7, with a tentative D gene TRBD2 over 5 matching bases. The sequencing sample was made of PBMCs or T cells enriched from blood (not recorded which). DNA sequence: TGTGCCTGGAGTGCCGTCGGAGGCTACGAGCAGTACTTC. It encodes CAWSAVGGYEQYF.